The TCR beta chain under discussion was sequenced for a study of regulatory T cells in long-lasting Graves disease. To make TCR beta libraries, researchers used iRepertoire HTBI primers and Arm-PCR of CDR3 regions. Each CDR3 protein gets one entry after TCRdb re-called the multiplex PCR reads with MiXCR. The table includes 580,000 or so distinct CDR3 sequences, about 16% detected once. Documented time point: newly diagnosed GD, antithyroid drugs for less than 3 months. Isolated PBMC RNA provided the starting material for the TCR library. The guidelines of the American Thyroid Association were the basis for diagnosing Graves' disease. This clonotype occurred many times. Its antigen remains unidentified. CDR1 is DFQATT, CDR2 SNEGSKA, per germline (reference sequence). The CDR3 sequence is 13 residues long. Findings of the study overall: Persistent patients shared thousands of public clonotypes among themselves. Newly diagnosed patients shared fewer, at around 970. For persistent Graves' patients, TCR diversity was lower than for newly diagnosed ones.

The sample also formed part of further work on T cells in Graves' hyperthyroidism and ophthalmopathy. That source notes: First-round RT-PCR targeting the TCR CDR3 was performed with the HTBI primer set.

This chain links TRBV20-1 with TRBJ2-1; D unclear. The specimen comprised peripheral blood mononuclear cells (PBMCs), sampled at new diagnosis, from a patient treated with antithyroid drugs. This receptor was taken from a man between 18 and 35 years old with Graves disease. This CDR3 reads CSAFGLESNEQFF. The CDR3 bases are TGCAGCGCCTTCGGCTTAGAGTCCAATGAGCAGTTCTTC.